What follows describes a single T cell receptor beta chain. Its antigen specificity is not known. Base-call qualities are not available, and no considerably larger clone is one nucleotide away. The CDR3 numbers 16 residues from cysteine through phenylalanine. Only the CDR3 DNA stays, 48 bases, in frame from base 1. Based on the germline V gene, the CDR1 and CDR2 sequences are SGHVS and FQNEAQ. Relative to germline, V is 4 bases shorter and J is 2 bases shorter, with 17 bases between their ends. The sample comes from a study of shared clonotypes between healthy human individuals (dated by TCRdb to 2020 to 2021). Turning to the overall study: The cohort included three men and a couple of women between 18 and 49 years of age. For each donor, CD4 naive and CD4 memory were each run on three plates, CD8 naive on two plates, and CD8 memory on one plate. To estimate repertoire size and how much clonotypes are shared between individuals, the study performed deep sequencing of blood TCR repertoires from 4 to 6 healthy adults. To increase sequencing depth and limit assay-specific biases, different laboratories used diverse techniques to prepare libraries and sequence TCR repertoires. Each donor's leukapheresis produced roughly between roughly 0.85 and 9 billion PBMCs. Overall results and qualifications from the work: Naive subsets generally had larger estimated clonotype richness than memory subsets did. Sampling was restricted to blood, and TCR repertoires in tissue are likely to differ from TCR repertoires in blood. Compared with non-shared clonotypes, the clonotypes found in all four sorted-subset donors had higher generation probabilities. Based on pairwise subsampling, the degree of clonotype sharing among donors was expected to be affected by sequencing depth. Rarefaction of sorted-subset datasets indicated incomplete sequencing despite the large sequencing depth. Because the study included a small number of donors, the genetic and exposure-history diversity represented was limited. Across a few donors, approximately 5% of naive CD4, roughly 3.3% of naive CD8, around 2.5% of memory CD4, and approximately 0.4% of memory CD8 clonotypes were shared.

Donors were healthy HIV-negative adults with no recently reported acute infections or vaccinations. Only Caucasian adults living in Nashville, Tennessee, USA were represented among the donors. Magnetic negative selection was used to enrich CD4+ T cells, after which naive cells were positively selected on CD45RA and the negative fraction became the memory subset. Blood was collected by leukapheresis, and PBMCs were isolated by Ficoll-Histopaque density gradient centrifugation and then cryopreserved in liquid nitrogen vapor phase. Purity and quantity of every magnetically sorted T cell population were checked by analytical flow cytometry. Each sorted fraction had its genomic DNA isolated and then quantified by UV absorbance on a Nanodrop 2000c. Using the deep immunoSEQ assay, multiplex PCR amplified TCR CDR3 regions from genomic DNA. Extracted genomic DNA from each cell subset was spread evenly across all wells of several immunoSEQ 96-well plates, with each plate serving as a replicate. For sorted subsets, around 200 ng genomic DNA, equal to 25,000 to 35,000 T cell genomes, was loaded into each replicate PCR. Purified libraries were measured with a Qubit 3.0 fluorometer, size-checked on a Bioanalyzer 2100, and measured again with the KAPA Library Quantification kit. Every immunoSEQ 96-well plate was sequenced on a separate single-read 150-cycle Illumina NextSeq 550 flow cell. The authors' analysis ran thus. The immunoSEQ output contained only junctional sequences without quality scores, so filtering could not match that applied to full-length reads. Sequences were annotated with PyIR, a Python wrapper for IgBLAST v1.9, and V/J genes and CDR3 were assigned using IMGT germline references. Reads with weak V/J assignments (E-value above 1e-6), missing CDR3, stop codons, out-of-frame junctions, or ambiguous translated residues were removed. A V3J clonotype was defined by an identical inferred V gene, J gene, and CDR3 amino acid sequence. Percentage overlap between repertoires was computed as shared unique clonotypes divided by the size of the smaller repertoire. RTK rarefaction, the Chao1 estimator, and Recon v2.1 estimates of unobserved clonotypes were used to assess repertoire richness. For all TCRbeta clonotypes obtained by the gDNA method from a few donors, generation probabilities were computed with OLGA. Not all clones reach the TCRdb copy of this immuneACCESS table, which keeps in-frame sequences only. Checked studies attribute under half of the gap to unresolved V genes and leave the rest unexplained. V and J calls and clone size are as listed in that table; D and trimming were resolved from the DNA. The sample table holds around 940,000 clones, of which over 60% were seen once. The top ten constitute nearly 1.5% of the sample.

Recombination connected TRBV7-8 to TRBJ1-2, with no reliable assignment of the D segment. The origin of this receptor is a man between 18 and 35 years old in good health. The sequencing sample was made of memory CD4+ T cells sorted from blood. The sample's cell subset or site label is to be understood as: CD45RA-negative fraction. This receptor has the CDR3 CASSSLGQNKNYGYTF. The sequence in DNA is TGTGCCAGCAGCTCACTCGGTCAGAACAAGAACTATGGCTACACCTTC.